The entry below gives a single TCR beta chain sequence along with its context. Its specificity is not known. These data belong to a study of shared clonotypes between healthy human individuals. Study conclusions and caveats: Deeper or shallower sequencing was expected to change how clonotypes are shared among donors.

As defined, naive CD8 cells were CD45RO-negative and positively selected for CCR7, with terminally differentiated effector memory CD45RA+ cells excluded. Germline V gene sequence: CDR1 SGHAT, CDR2 FQNNGV. Trimming took 5 bases from V and 14 from J; bases not matched to a gene: 8. The CDR3 contains 13 residues. This table comes from immunoSEQ multiplex PCR, and its TCRdb copy is limited to in-frame clones, with some not included. The table records about 2.1 million clones, about 94% of them present only once. The sequenced sample was naive CD8+ T cells from PBMCs. This sequence joins TRBV11-2 and TRBJ2-1, with 11 bases aligning to TRBD1. The clonotype was recovered from a young man in good health. Some clones in this sample may be carry-over from other donors' samples. The chain's CDR3 is CASSEGQGVSEFF. CDR3 DNA: TGTGCCAGCAGCGAGGGACAGGGGGTCTCGGAGTTCTTC.